This T cell receptor beta chain was retrieved from a study of blood T cell repertoires in COVID-19. Per germline, CDR1 LNHDA and CDR2 SQIVND (reference sequence). V was clipped by 4 bases and J by 0 bases, with 22 bases between them. This CDR3 has 18 amino acids. Participants spanned ages about 18 to 90 years and resided in roughly 26 US areas. Produced via immunoSEQ multiplex PCR; TCRdb's table is partial and in-frame only. Altogether a few hundred thousand clones are present, about 91% being singletons, with the ten largest covering more than 1%. The TCR sequence derives from a human donor in a cohort exposed to, infected with or recovered from COVID-19 (not recorded which). The donor label of this sample is uncertain. The sample consisted of PBMCs or T cells enriched from blood (not recorded which). The gene calls are TRBV19 and TRBJ2-7; a possible D gene is TRBD1 (6 bases). This CDR3 reads CASSKEGGGQTSSYEQYF. For the CDR3, the DNA is TGTGCCAGTAGTAAGGAAGGAGGTGGACAGACGAGCTCCTACGAGCAGTACTTC.